Shown below are 9 T cell receptor beta chains from a single sample sequenced in a study of glioma-infiltrating T cells. TCR alpha and beta CDR3 regions were amplified from RNA using iRepertoire nested multiplex PCR. TCRdb fed the multiplex PCR reads into MiXCR, producing one record per CDR3 protein. The sample contains some 120,000 distinct CDR3 sequences, 23% of which appear only once. Sequencing was done on a sample of glioma tissue, nonneoplastic brain tissue, or PBMCs (not recorded which). These receptors were obtained from a human donor with low-grade glioma or glioblastoma, undergoing nonglioma brain surgery, or in good health (not recorded which).

This clonotype was seen at least ten times. The V gene is TRBV2, the J gene TRBJ2-7; TRBD1 agrees at 8 bases. The trim removed 7 bases at V and 5 bases at J, leaving 16 bases unmatched. The V gene's germline CDR1 is SNHLY and CDR2 FYNNEI. The CDR3 covers 16 residues. DNA for the CDR3: TGTGCCAGCACTAACACGATGTCCAGGGGGCCCAACGAGCAGTACTTC. Protein product: CASTNTMSRGPNEQYF.

In its sample, this clonotype was seen once. Since a much larger clone is just one base distant, this may be a read error. The chain combines TRBV6-2 or TRBV6-3 with TRBJ1-1; tentatively, D is TRBD1 (5 bases). The CDR3 spans 16 residues. Germline V gene lookup returns CDR1 MNHEY and CDR2 SVGEGT. The CDR3 region is CAISGVAGTMSTEAFF. The CDR3 DNA reads TGTGCCATCAGTGGAGTTGCAGGGACCATGAGCACTGAAGCTTTCTTT.

The chain recombines TRBV29-1 with TRBJ2-2; D remains unclear. Trimming left V 7 bases short and J 2 bases short, with 17 bases between. Germline V gene sequence: CDR1 SQVTM, CDR2 ANQGSEA. The CDR3 is 15 amino acids. The CDR3, as DNA: TGCAGCGCCACCTCTAGATTAGGTAACACCGGGGAGCTGTTTTTT. Translation: CSATSRLGNTGELFF.

This clonotype was counted many times. The chain links TRBV10-3 to TRBJ2-7; 9 nucleotides match TRBD1. J gave up 0 bases and V 6 bases, and 6 bases lay outside the gene matches. The CDR3 has 15 residues. Germline CDR1 reads ENHRY; CDR2 reads SYGVKD. CDR3 residues: CAIRSDRGSSYEQYF. The CDR3 region has the DNA TGTGCCATCAGATCGGACAGGGGCAGCTCCTACGAGCAGTACTTC.

Written as DNA, the CDR3 is TGTGCCAGCAGCTTAGTAGCCGGCGGGGGGACTCCCTACAACGAGCAGTACTTC. Its protein product is CASSLVAGGGTPYNEQYF. This chain joins TRBV7-9 and TRBJ2-7, with 8 bases that match TRBD2. V shed 1 base, J shed 5 bases, and the junction held 16 bases outside the gene matches. CDR1 SEHNR and CDR2 FQNEAQ come from the germline V gene (reference sequence). CDR3 size: 18 residues.

This clonotype was detected many times. The V gene is TRBV6-1, the J gene TRBJ1-2; possible D gene TRBD1, 5 bases. CDR1 is MNHNS, CDR2 SASEGT, per germline. The CDR3 has 12 amino acids. V was shortened by 7 bases and J by 1 base, with 7 bases between the two germline ends. This chain's CDR3 is CASTGGNYGYTF. Written as DNA, the CDR3 is TGTGCCAGCACGGGGGGTAACTATGGCTACACCTTC.

The genes are TRBV2 and TRBJ2-4; D is ambiguous. The CDR3 has 16 residues. V was shortened by 6 bases and J by 2 bases, with 17 bases between the two germline ends. Germline CDR1 and CDR2: SNHLY and FYNNEI. The DNA of the CDR3 is TGTGCCAGCAGAGTGCAGGAACCGGCCCCCAAAAACATTCAGTACTTC. It yields the protein CASRVQEPAPKNIQYF.

As regards this clonotype: One end of the junction does not line up with germline, which may come from a read error. The genes are TRBV20-1 and TRBJ2-1; 9 bases match TRBD2. The CDR3 is made up of 16 amino acids. Germline CDR1 reads DFQATT; CDR2 reads SNEGSKA (reference sequence). As DNA, the CDR3 is TGCGGTGCTAGAGTTTCTAGCGGGGCCAGCTACAATGAGCAGTTCTTC. Protein: CGARVSSGASYNEQFF.

Comment on this clonotype: One end of the junction does not line up with germline, which may come from a read error. The genes are TRBV5-6 and TRBJ2-1; TRBD2 matches at 8 bases. Germline CDR1 is SGHDT and CDR2 is YYEEEE. CDR3 length: 15 amino acids. The CDR3 sequence: CASRLAGTSTGEQFF. The CDR3 bases are TGTGCCAGCCGCTTGGCGGGGACTAGTACCGGTGAGCAGTTCTTC.